Listed here is a single TCR beta chain. In this sample, this clonotype turned up many times. It has no known antigen specificity. Base qualities are missing; no much larger clone stands one base away. The sample comes from a study of neurological immune-mediated disorders (dated by TCRdb to about 2019). General notes on the study: Of the roughly 35 multiple sclerosis patients, 31 had relapsing-remitting MS and 3 had secondary progressive MS. The study compared peripheral blood TCR-beta repertoires of HTLV-I-associated myelopathy (HAM/TSP) patients, multiple sclerosis patients and healthy controls using UMI-based sequencing. The roughly 99 TCR-beta libraries covered PBMC samples along with longitudinal samples, technical triplicates, and paired sorted CD4+ and CD8+ T-cell subsets. The cohort was made up of about 65 subjects, consisting of around 14 HAM/TSP patients, some 35 multiple sclerosis patients and 20 healthy controls.

cDNA was synthesized by template-switch 5'RACE using a primer carrying a 10-nucleotide random unique molecular identifier by which each TCR transcript was tagged. Every sequencing run yielded over 200 million TCR-beta sequences covering 15-18 subjects. The RNeasy kit was used to extract total RNA. The KAPA Real-time Library Amplification kit was used to amplify TCR-beta VDJ regions with primers for the TCR constant region and the 5'RACE anchor. Sample indexes and Illumina adaptors were added in a first PCR, and a second PCR then increased library yield. The roughly 650 bp TCR product was size-selected on a 2% E-gel SizeSelection system after Ampure bead purification. Library quality was checked on a Bioanalyzer, concentration was measured with Qubit, and libraries were quantified with the Kapa Library Quantification kit before pooling. Libraries were sequenced paired-end 2 x 150 bp on an Illumina HiSeq 2500. To increase sequence diversity, roughly 24-32% phiX was spiked into each library pool. In the paper's pipeline: Quality-filtered reads were processed with the UMI-based MiGEC pipeline, and over 85% of raw TCR sequences were removed by the MiGEC pipeline during error correction. IMGT germline references were used for alignment of VDJ genes, and clonotypes were defined by a unique CDR3 amino acid sequence together with V-J genes. Clonal expansion, Shannon diversity and CDR3 relatedness were evaluated with VDJtools (CalcPairwiseDistances, ClusterSamples), while phylogenetic trees were built in CLCbio workbench. Using coefficient-of-variation modelling across technical triplicates, the study counted a clone as expanded if it had at least 8 unique UMIs. TCRdb applied fastp at Q25 and MiXCR to the public reads, then kept only in-frame beta chains. Here each entry gathers all rows of one CDR3 protein and keeps the most common genes and DNA. The V and J calls reflect TCRdb's pipeline rather than the authors' work. The sample table holds some 56,000 distinct CDR3 sequences, of which more than 3.5% were seen once. The top ten hold approximately 5.9% of the sample.

For the unsorted PBMC libraries, 2 million PBMCs were stored in RNAlater at -80 degrees C until RNA extraction and were used to generate the libraries. The multiple sclerosis patients were enrolled in a US clinical protocol that evaluated disease progression with magnetic resonance imaging. Peripheral blood underwent Ficoll-Hypaque density gradient centrifugation to isolate PBMCs, which were then cryopreserved in liquid nitrogen. V is shortened by 6 bases, J by 5 bases, and the region joining them spans 13 bases. CDR1 and CDR2, looked up from the germline V gene, are MNHEY and SVGAGI. Counted from cysteine to phenylalanine, this CDR3 has 14 amino acids. The CDR3 DNA has 42 bases and is translated from base 1. Summary of the overall study and its limitations: The highest TCR clonal expansion was observed in HAM/TSP patients, whereas the lowest was observed in MS patients, even when compared with healthy controls. In phylogenetic analysis, the repertoires of 18 of 34 MS patients grouped into a cluster of related CDR3 sequences, which suggests a possible signature at the repertoire level. Expanded clones from different subjects shared no identical CDR3 amino acid sequences, which suggests that TCR-beta repertoires were private in all groups. The MS cluster showed no association with clinical or MRI features, and the authors stated that larger cohorts are needed.

The sequence was obtained from a man aged 55 to 70 with multiple sclerosis. Recombination joined TRBV6-5 with TRBJ1-4, and perhaps TRBD1 as D gene, on 6 matching bases. The sequenced sample was PBMCs. The DNA is as follows: TGTGCCAGCAGCCCCGGGACAAGAAATGAAAAACTGTTTTTT. It translates as CASSPGTRNEKLFF.